This T cell receptor (beta chain) appears in the sequencing data of a study of beta chain features in type 1 diabetes (dated by TCRdb to about 2018). A note on the overall study: Mean age, gender distribution, total cell number and subset yield did not differ between patients and healthy donors. The study compared the TCRB repertoires of sorted circulating CD4+ T cell subsets in recently diagnosed type 1 diabetes patients with those in matched healthy donors. A total of 100 million to 110 million sorted cells were examined across all samples, and a strong correlation was observed between cell number per subset and RNA yield. Whereas all 30 or so donors provided naive and central memory subsets, regulatory and stem cell-like memory subsets were isolated from just 8 patients and roughly 8 healthy donors. The paper's findings and limits, for the study overall: Type 1 diabetes patients showed a moderate but significant shortening of TCRB CDR3 length in all four CD4+ subsets. Shorter templates might have been favored by PCR, but patient and control samples were amplified and corrected together, so both groups would have been affected equally by any skew. Because cDNA rather than genomic DNA was sequenced, highly expressing activated cells could have been over-represented, although no difference in activation and CD3 levels was found between groups. Naive, central memory and regulatory TCRB repertoires appeared to be more alike among patients than among healthy donors. Because small numbers of individuals were included in the HLA sub-analyses, any influence of HLA type on TCRB rearrangement was left unresolved. Patients with type 1 diabetes made fewer insertions and deleted more nucleotides at VDJ recombination sites, implying thymic rearrangement abnormalities.

The High Capacity cDNA Reverse Transcription Kit was used to reverse transcribe all of the isolated RNA, meaning that expressed TCRB transcripts were what got sequenced. Naive, central memory and regulatory T cell samples underwent deep immunoSEQ sequencing, averaging about 3.57 million total reads per sample. Sorted cells were lysed in RLT buffer and RNA was extracted with DNase-treated RNeasy Micro or Mini kits, depending on cell number. To prevent cross-contamination, every cell subset was processed on its own, while patient and healthy donor samples were processed together. Using the immunoSEQ multiplex PCR, TCRB sequences were amplified from cDNA into 87-bp fragments spanning the CDR3 region. Amplicons were sequenced on the Illumina HiSeq platform. As for the authors' bioinformatics: Synthetic template baselines were used to correct PCR bias computationally, reads within Hamming distance 2 were collapsed together, and singletons that could not be merged were discarded. Reads were aligned against IMGT so that V, D and J genes, CDR3 length and insertions or deletions at six rearrangement sites could be assigned. Within each subset, clonotype counts were normalized to sorted cell number, and only after that were true diversity and Gini coefficients computed with the tcR R package. Repertoire sharing was quantified using the overlap coefficient calculated on TCRB nucleotide sequences. The source is immuneACCESS, and TCRdb retained only in-frame sequences with V and J called. Part of the clones is not carried over; for the studies checked, unresolved V genes explain less than half of this, and the remainder is unexplained. Clone size and the V and J calls come from that table; the DNA yielded D and trimming. This sample has about 220,000 clones in its table, and about a tenth of those were observed once. The leading ten clones occupy 1% to 1.5% of the sample.

Of note for this clone: Its target antigen remains unknown. Within one base of it there is no much larger clone, and no base qualities were kept.

CDR1 and CDR2 are read off the germline V gene (reference sequence) as LNHNV and YYDKDF. Trimming takes 8 bases from V and 3 bases from J, and the germline ends sit 10 bases apart. The CDR3 numbers 13 residues from cysteine through phenylalanine. The DNA shown is the 39-base CDR3, in frame from base 1. Each donor gave one peripheral blood draw, averaging around 0.11 L, which was collected into heparinised tubes. A BD FACSAria II was used to sort naive, central memory, regulatory and stem cell-like memory CD4+ T cells with a panel that included CD45RO, CCR7, CD25, CD127, CD95 and CD27. Purity was above 98% for every sorted population. PBMCs were separated immediately by Lymphoprep density gradient centrifugation and were stained directly, without being cultured. So that batch effects would be minimized, each experiment stained and sorted samples in pairs, pairing one healthy donor with one patient.

Recombination linked TRBV15 to TRBJ2-2, with a weak D call of TRBD1 (6 bases match). The sequence was obtained from a man in his late teens or twenties in good health. Sequencing was done on a sample of central memory CD4+ T cells from blood. The DNA sequence follows: TGTGCCACCGGGCAGGGGTACACCGGGGAGCTGTTTTTT. The translation is CATGQGYTGELFF.